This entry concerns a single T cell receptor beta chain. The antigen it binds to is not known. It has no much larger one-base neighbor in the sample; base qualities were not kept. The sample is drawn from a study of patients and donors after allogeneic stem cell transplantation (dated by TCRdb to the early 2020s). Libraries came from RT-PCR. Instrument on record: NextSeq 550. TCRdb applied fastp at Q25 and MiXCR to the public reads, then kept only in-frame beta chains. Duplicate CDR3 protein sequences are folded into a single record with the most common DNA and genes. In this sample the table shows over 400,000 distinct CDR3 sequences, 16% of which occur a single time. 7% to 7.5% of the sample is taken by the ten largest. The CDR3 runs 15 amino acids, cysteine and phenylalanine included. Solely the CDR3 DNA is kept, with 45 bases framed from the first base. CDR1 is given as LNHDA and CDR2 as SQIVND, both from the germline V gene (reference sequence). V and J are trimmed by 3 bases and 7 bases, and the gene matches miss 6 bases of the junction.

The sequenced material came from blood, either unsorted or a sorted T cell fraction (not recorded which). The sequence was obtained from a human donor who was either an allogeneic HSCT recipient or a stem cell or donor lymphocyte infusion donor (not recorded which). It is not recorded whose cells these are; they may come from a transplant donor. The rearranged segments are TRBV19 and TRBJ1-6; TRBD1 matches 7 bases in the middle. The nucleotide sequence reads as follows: TGTGCCAGTAGTATCTATCCGGGACAGAATTCACCCCTCCACTTT. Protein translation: CASSIYPGQNSPLHF.